Listed here are 13 T cell receptor beta chains from one sample, sequenced in a study of shared clonotypes between healthy human individuals. The method was immunoSEQ multiplex PCR; TCRdb's version includes in-frame clones alone and lacks a portion of them. The sample contains about 680,000 clones, 55% to 75% of which appear only once. Source material: memory CD4+ T cells sorted from blood. Subset reported: CD45RA-negative fraction. These receptors all stem from a woman aged 30 to 39 in good health.

This clone was picked up a small number of times. This same CDR3 is encoded by further DNA sequences in the sample. V gene TRBV18 combines with J gene TRBJ2-7; D is undetermined. Deletions cut 5 bases from V and 1 base from J, with 6 bases between. CDR1 KGHSH and CDR2 LQKENI come from the germline V gene. The CDR3 runs 12 residues. The CDR3 region is CASSSSSYEQYF. As DNA, the CDR3 is TGTGCCAGCTCAAGTAGTTCCTACGAGCAGTACTTC.

The genes are TRBV5-4 and TRBJ1-2; possibly TRBD1 for D (5 bases). The V end lost 4 bases, the J end lost 4 bases, and 17 bases lay between the germline ends. This CDR3 comprises 15 residues. Germline loops: CDR1 SGHNT, CDR2 YYREEE (reference sequence). The CDR3 DNA is TGTGCCAGCAGCCCCGGGCAGGGTCGAGGCTATGGCTACACCTTC. This encodes CASSPGQGRGYGYTF.

This chain uses TRBV28 with TRBJ2-7; 8 bases line up with TRBD1. Looked up from germline, CDR1 is MDHEN and CDR2 is SYDVKM. V shed 7 bases and J 5 bases; nucleotides not matched to a gene: 13. The CDR3 is made up of 15 amino acids. CDR3: CASNTEGQGANEQYF. CDR3 nucleotide sequence: TGTGCCAGCAACACTGAGGGGCAGGGGGCCAACGAGCAGTACTTC. The whole variable domain, remainder taken from reference TRBV28 and TRBJ2-7, is DVKVTQSSRYLVKRTGEKVFLECVQDMDHENMFWYRQDPGLGLRLIYFSYDVKMKEKGDIPEGYSVSREKKERFSLILESASTNQTSMYLCASNTEGQGANEQYFGPGTRLTVT.

This clone was found a few times. The CDR3 region is CASRVDGNTGELFF. In DNA form, the CDR3 reads TGTGCCAGCAGAGTGGACGGAAACACCGGGGAGCTGTTTTTT. The chain is built from TRBV28 and TRBJ2-2; D not certain. Germline values: CDR1 MDHEN, CDR2 SYDVKM. CDR3 length equals 14 residues. Between the trimmed V and J ends, which lost 6 bases and 2 bases, there was a span of 10 bases.

The chain joins TRBV7-9 to TRBJ2-5; 8 positions agree with TRBD1. Germline assignment: CDR1 SEHNR and CDR2 FQNEAQ (reference sequence). This CDR3 is 15 amino acids long. The trim removed 0 bases at V and 5 bases at J, leaving 5 bases unmatched. In nucleotides, the CDR3 is TGTGCCAGCAGCTTAGCGGCAGGGGGCGGCGAGACCCAGTACTTC. Translated: CASSLAAGGGETQYF.

This chain connects TRBV2 to TRBJ2-7; TRBD2 matches 10 bases. The CDR3 loop spans 18 amino acids. Germline V gene sequence: CDR1 SNHLY, CDR2 FYNNEI. J lost 4 bases, V lost 1 base, and 13 bases had no gene match. Here the CDR3 DNA reads TGTGCCAGCAGTGAAGGCCCTAGCGGGGGTCCTCCAGGATACGAGCAGTACTTC. Residues: CASSEGPSGGPPGYEQYF.

The CDR3 DNA sequence: TGTGCCAGCAGTTATAGCGGGAGTAGGTACGAGCAGTACTTC. As protein: CASSYSGSRYEQYF. This rearrangement joins TRBV6-5 to TRBJ2-7, with 9 bases fitting TRBD2. The CDR3 is made up of 14 amino acids. Germline values: CDR1 MNHEY, CDR2 SVGAGI. V was clipped by 3 bases and J by 4 bases; unmatched bases: 4.

Written as DNA, the CDR3 is TGTGCCAGCAGCTTAGGTCAGAAGGACTATGGCTACACCTTC. Translated: CASSLGQKDYGYTF. The chain carries TRBV7-8 and TRBJ1-2, with D hard to call. Germline-derived CDR1 and CDR2 are SGHVS and FQNEAQ. Trimming took 1 base from V and 3 from J, leaving 9 bases between them. This CDR3 comprises 14 residues.

This clone showed up many times. V is TRBV7-2 and J is TRBJ1-2, with 7 nucleotides matching TRBD1. Trimming at V came to 5 bases and at J to 7 bases, leaving 7 bases not matched to a gene. Germline V gene data show CDR1 as SGHTA and CDR2 as FQGNSA. The CDR3 totals 13 residues. DNA of the CDR3: TGTGCCAGCAGCCCAAACAGGGGCCTTGGCTACACCTTC. It specifies CASSPNRGLGYTF.

The rearrangement joins TRBV9 to TRBJ2-3, with 7 positions matching TRBD2. Germline V gives CDR1 SGDLS, CDR2 YYNGEE. The CDR3 runs to 13 residues. Trimming removed 0 bases from V and 11 bases from J; junction bases left unmatched: 6. The CDR3 coding sequence is TGTGCCAGCAGCGTAGCCCCTAGCGGAAAGCAGTATTTT. Its translation is CASSVAPSGKQYF.

This clone was counted between two and nine times. J is TRBJ2-5 and V is TRBV6-6; the match to TRBD2 covers 10 bases. Germline CDR1 reads MNHNY; CDR2 reads SVGAGI (reference sequence). V trimming: 5 bases; J trimming: 4 bases; junction bases outside the gene matches: 10. The CDR3 totals 16 residues. The CDR3 DNA is TGTGCCAGCAGTCCCGGACTAGCGGAGACCCCAGAGACCCAGTACTTC. This gives the protein CASSPGLAETPETQYF.

The V gene is TRBV7-9, the J gene TRBJ2-7; D is undetermined. Germline assignment: CDR1 SEHNR and CDR2 FQNEAQ (reference sequence). V was trimmed by 5 bases and J by 3 bases, leaving 11 bases between them. The CDR3 spans 13 residues. The DNA of the CDR3 is TGTGCCAGCAGCCGCTACGTTCTCTACGAGCAGTACTTC. This translates into CASSRYVLYEQYF.

This rearrangement joins TRBV2 to TRBJ2-7; perhaps TRBD1 as D (5 bases). Trimming took off 7 bases at V and 0 bases at J, with 13 bases between the two ends. This CDR3 is 14 amino acids long. Germline values: CDR1 SNHLY, CDR2 FYNNEI. The CDR3 region has the DNA TGTGCCAGCATCCGGCAGGGTCCCTCCTACGAGCAGTACTTC. This translates into CASIRQGPSYEQYF.